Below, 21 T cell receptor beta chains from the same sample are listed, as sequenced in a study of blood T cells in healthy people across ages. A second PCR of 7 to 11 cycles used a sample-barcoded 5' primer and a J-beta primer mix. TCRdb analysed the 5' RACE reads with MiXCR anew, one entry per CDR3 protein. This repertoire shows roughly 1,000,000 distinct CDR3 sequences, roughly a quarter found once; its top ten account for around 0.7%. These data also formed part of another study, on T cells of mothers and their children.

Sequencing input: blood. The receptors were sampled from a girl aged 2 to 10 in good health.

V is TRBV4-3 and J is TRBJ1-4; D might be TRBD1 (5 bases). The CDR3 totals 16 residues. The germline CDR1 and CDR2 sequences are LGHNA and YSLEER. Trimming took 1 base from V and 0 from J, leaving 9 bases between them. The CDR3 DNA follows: TGCGCCAGCAGCCAAGCGGGACGGTCAACTAATGAAAAACTGTTTTTT. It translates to CASSQAGRSTNEKLFF.

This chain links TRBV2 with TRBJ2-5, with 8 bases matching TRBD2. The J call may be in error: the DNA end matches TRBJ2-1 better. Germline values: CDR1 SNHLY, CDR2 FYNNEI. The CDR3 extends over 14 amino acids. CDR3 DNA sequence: TGTGCCAGCGAATTGGGACTAGAGATTTCTGAGCAGTTCTTC. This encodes CASELGLEISEQFF.

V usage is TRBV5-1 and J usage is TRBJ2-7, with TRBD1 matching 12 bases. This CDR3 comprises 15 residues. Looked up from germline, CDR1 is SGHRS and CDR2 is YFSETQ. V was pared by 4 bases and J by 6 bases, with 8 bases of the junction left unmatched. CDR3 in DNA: TGCGCCAGCAGCCCGGGACAGGGGGCGCGATCCGAGCAGTACTTC. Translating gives CASSPGQGARSEQYF.

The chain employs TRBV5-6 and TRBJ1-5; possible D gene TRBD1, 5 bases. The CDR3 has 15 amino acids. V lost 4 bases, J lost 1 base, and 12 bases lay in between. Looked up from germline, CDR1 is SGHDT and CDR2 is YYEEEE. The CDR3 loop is CASSPGPRSNQPQHF. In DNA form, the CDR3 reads TGTGCCAGCAGCCCGGGACCGAGGAGCAATCAGCCCCAGCATTTT.

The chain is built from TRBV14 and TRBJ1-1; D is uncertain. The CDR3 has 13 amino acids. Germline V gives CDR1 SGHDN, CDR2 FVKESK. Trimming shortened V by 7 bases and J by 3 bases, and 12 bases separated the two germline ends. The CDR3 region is CASTYSGYTEAFF. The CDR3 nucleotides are TGTGCCAGCACGTATTCGGGCTACACTGAAGCTTTCTTT.

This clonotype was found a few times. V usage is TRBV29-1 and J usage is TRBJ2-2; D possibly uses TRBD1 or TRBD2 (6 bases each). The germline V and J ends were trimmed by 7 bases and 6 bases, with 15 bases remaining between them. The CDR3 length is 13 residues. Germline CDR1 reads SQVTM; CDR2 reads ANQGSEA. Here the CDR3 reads CSGGAAPAGELFF. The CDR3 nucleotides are TGCAGCGGGGGGGCCGCGCCTGCCGGGGAGCTGTTTTTT.

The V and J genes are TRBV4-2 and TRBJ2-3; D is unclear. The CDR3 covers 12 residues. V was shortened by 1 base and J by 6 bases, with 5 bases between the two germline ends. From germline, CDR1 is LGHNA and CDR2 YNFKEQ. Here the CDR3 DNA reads TGTGCCAGCAGCCAAGTAATCGATACGCAGTATTTT. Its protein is CASSQVIDTQYF.

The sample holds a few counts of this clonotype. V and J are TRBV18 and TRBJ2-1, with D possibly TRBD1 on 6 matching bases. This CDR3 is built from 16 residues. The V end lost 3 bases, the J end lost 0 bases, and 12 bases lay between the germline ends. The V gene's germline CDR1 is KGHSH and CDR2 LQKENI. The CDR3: CASSPEGGYSYNEQFF. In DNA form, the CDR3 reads TGTGCCAGCTCACCGGAAGGGGGATACTCCTACAATGAGCAGTTCTTC. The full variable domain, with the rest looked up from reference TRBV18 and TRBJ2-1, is NAGVMQNPRHLVRRRGQEARLRCSPMKGHSHVYWYRQLPEEGLKFMVYLQKENIIDESGMPKERFSAEFPKEGPSILRIQQVVRGDSAAYFCASSPEGGYSYNEQFFGPGTRLTVL.

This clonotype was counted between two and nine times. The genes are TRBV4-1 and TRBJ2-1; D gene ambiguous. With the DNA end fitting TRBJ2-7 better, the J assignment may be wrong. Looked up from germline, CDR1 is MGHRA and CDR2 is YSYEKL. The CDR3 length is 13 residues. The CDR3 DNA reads TGCGCCAGCAGCAAAGGCAGGTCCTACGAGCAGTACTTC. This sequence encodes CASSKGRSYEQYF.

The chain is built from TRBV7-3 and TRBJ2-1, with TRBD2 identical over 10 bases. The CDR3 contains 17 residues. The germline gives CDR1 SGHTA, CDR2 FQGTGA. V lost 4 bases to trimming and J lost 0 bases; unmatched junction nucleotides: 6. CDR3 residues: CASSSGTSESSYNEQFF. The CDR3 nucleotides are TGTGCCAGCAGCTCCGGGACTAGCGAGAGCTCCTACAATGAGCAGTTCTTC.

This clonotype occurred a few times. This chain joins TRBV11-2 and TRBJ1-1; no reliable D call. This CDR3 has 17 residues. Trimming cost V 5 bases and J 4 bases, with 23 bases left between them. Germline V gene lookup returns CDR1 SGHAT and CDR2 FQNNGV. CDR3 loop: CASSRMWAVEKGTEAFF. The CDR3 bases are TGTGCCAGCAGCCGAATGTGGGCAGTAGAAAAGGGCACTGAAGCTTTCTTT. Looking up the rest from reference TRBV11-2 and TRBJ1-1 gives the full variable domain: EAGVAQSPRYKIIEKRQSVAFWCNPISGHATLYWYQQILGQGPKLLIQFQNNGVVDDSQLPKDRFSAERLKGVDSTLKIQPAKLEDSAVYLCASSRMWAVEKGTEAFFGQGTRLTVV.

This CDR3 is CASRNDRGGQPQHF. The DNA of the CDR3 is TGTGCCAGCAGAAACGACAGGGGGGGCCAGCCCCAGCATTTT. This sequence joins TRBV12-3 or TRBV12-4 and TRBJ1-5; 9 positions agree with TRBD1. V gave up 6 bases and J gave up 7 bases; unmatched junction bases: 7. The CDR3 consists of 14 residues.

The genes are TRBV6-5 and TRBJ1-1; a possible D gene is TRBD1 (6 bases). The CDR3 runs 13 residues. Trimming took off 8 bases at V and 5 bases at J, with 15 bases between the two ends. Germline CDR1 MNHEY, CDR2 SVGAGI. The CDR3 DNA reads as TGTGCCAGCGCCATAACAGGGAATACTGAAGCTTTCTTT. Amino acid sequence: CASAITGNTEAFF.

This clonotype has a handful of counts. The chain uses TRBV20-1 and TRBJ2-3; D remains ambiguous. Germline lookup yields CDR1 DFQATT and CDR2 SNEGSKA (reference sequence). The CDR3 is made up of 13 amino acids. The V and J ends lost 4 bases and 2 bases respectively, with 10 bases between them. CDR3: CSAIDSHTDTQYF. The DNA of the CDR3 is TGCAGTGCTATAGACTCCCACACAGATACGCAGTATTTT.

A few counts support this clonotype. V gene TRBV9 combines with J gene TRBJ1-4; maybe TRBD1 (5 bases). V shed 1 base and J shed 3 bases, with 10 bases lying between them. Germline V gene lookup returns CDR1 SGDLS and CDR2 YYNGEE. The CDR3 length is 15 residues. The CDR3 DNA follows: TGTGCCAGCAGCGTAACGCAGGGAGCTAATGAAAAACTGTTTTTT. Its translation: CASSVTQGANEKLFF.

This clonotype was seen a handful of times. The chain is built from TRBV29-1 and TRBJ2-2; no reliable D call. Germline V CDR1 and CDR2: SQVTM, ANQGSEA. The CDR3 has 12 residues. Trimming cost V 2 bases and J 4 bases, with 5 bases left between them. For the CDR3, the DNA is TGCAGCGTTGAATTTATCACCGGGGAGCTGTTTTTT. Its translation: CSVEFITGELFF.

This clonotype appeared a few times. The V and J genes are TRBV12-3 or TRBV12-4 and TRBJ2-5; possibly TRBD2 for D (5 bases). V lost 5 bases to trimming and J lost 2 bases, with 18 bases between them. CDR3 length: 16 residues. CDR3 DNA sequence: TGTGCCAGCAGTGGGAGTGAAGAGCACCCTCAAGAGACCCAGTACTTC. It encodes CASSGSEEHPQETQYF.

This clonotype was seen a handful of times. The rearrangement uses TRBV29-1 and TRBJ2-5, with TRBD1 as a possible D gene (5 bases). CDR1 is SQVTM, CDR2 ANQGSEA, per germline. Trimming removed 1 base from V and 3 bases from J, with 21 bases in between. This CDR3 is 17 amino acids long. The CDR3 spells CSVEGDPTKGPEETQYF. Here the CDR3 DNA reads TGCAGCGTTGAAGGCGACCCCACTAAGGGGCCCGAAGAGACCCAGTACTTC. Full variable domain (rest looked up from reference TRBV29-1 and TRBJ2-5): SAVISQKPSRDICQRGTSLTIQCQVDSQVTMMFWYRQQPGQSLTLIATANQGSEATYESGFVIDKFPISRPNLTFSTLTVSNMSPEDSSIYLCSVEGDPTKGPEETQYFGPGTRLLVL.

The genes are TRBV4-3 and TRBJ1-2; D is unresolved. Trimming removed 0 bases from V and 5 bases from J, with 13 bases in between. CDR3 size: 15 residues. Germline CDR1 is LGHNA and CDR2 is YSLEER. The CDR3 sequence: CASSQDRDPLYGYTF. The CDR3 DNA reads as TGCGCCAGCAGCCAAGATCGAGATCCTTTATATGGCTACACCTTC.

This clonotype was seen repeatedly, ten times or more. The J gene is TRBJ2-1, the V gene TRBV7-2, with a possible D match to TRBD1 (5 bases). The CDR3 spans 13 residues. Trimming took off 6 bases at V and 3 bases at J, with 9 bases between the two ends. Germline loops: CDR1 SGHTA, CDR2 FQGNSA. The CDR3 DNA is TGTGCCAGCAGTTACGACAGCTACAATGAGCAGTTCTTC. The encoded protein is CASSYDSYNEQFF.

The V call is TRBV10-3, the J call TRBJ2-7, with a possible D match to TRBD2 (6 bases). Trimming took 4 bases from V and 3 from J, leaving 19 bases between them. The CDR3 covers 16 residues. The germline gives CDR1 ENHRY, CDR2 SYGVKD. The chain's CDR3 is CAISGPGGRNHYEQYF. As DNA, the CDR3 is TGTGCCATCAGTGGGCCAGGAGGGAGGAACCACTACGAGCAGTACTTC.